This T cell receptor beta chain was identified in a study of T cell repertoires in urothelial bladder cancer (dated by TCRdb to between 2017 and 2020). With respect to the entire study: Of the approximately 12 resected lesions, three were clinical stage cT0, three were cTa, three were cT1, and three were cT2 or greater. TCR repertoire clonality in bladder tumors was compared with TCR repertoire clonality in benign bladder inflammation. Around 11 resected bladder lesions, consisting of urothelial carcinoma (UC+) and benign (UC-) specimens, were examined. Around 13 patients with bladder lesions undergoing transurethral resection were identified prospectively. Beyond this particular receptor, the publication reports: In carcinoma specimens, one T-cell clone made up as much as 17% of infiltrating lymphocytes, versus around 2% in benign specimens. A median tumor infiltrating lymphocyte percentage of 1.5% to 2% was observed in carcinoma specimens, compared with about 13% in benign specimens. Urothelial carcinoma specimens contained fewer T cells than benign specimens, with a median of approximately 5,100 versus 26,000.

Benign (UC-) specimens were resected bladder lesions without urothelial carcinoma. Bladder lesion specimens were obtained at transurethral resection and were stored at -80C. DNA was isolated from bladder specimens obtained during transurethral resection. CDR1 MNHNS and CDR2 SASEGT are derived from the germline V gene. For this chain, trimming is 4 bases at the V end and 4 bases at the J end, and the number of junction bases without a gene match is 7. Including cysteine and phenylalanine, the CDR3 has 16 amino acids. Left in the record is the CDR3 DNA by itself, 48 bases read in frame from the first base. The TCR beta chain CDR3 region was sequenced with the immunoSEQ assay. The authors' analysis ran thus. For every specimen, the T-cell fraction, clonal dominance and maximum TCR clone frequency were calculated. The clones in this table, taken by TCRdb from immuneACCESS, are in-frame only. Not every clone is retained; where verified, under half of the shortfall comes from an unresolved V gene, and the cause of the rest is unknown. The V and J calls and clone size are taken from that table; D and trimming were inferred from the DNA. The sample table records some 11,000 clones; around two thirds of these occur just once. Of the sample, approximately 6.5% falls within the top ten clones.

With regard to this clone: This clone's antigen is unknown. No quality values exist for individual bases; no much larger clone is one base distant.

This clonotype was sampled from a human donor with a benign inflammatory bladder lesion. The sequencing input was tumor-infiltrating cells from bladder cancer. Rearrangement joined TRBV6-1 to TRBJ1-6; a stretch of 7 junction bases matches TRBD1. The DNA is TGTGCCAGCAGTGGGGACAGCCAGAGTTATAATTCACCCCTCCACTTT. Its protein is CASSGDSQSYNSPLHF.